These 24 T cell receptor beta chains were all obtained from the same sample, sequenced in a study of cytomegalovirus exposure and HLA in healthy donors. Primers for the PCR totalled 60 Vbeta and 13 Jbeta. Produced via immunoSEQ multiplex PCR; TCRdb's table is partial and in-frame only. The repertoire includes about 160,000 clones, around four fifths of them detected once, and about 1.3% sits in the top ten. The sample was PBMCs. The receptors originated from a woman aged 25 to 39 in good health and CMV-seronegative.

In the case of this clone: Germline and junction disagree at one end, which may indicate a read error. V is TRBV29-1 and J is TRBJ1-4; 7 positions agree with TRBD1. Per germline, CDR1 SQVTM and CDR2 ANQGSEA. The CDR3 extends over 12 amino acids. Here the CDR3 reads CSYDREAGKTVF. In DNA form, the CDR3 reads TGCAGCTACGACAGGGAGGCGGGAAAAACTGTTTTT. Full variable domain (missing parts from reference TRBV29-1 and TRBJ1-4): SAVISQKPSRDICQRGTSLTIQCQVDSQVTMMFWYRQQPGQSLTLIATANQGSEATYESGFVIDKFPISRPNLTFSTLTVSNMSPEDSSIYLCSYDREAGKTVFGSGTQLSVL.

This clone occurred a few times. V and J are TRBV9 and TRBJ2-7; TRBD1 might be the D (5 bases). V lost 0 bases and J lost 0, with 10 bases in between. The CDR3 is 15 residues long. The germline CDR1 and CDR2 sequences are SGDLS and YYNGEE. The chain's CDR3 is CASSVEVGVSYEQYF. The CDR3 nucleotides are TGTGCCAGCAGCGTAGAAGTAGGGGTCTCCTACGAGCAGTACTTC. Full variable domain (outside the CDR3, taken from reference TRBV9 and TRBJ2-7): DSGVTQTPKHLITATGQRVTLRCSPRSGDLSVYWYQQSLDQGLQFLIQYYNGEERAKGNILERFSAQQFPDLHSELNLSSLELGDSALYFCASSVEVGVSYEQYFGPGTRLTVT.

The chain is built from TRBV29-1 and TRBJ2-7; TRBD1 matches at 9 bases. The CDR3 is 14 residues long. Losses at the gene ends were 5 bases for V and 4 bases for J; bases not matched to a gene: 9. Germline-derived CDR1 and CDR2 are SQVTM and ANQGSEA. This chain's CDR3 is CSVLPQGAGYEQYF. For the CDR3, the DNA is TGCAGCGTTCTGCCACAGGGGGCAGGGTACGAGCAGTACTTC.

The sample holds a few counts of this clone. This sequence joins TRBV19 and TRBJ1-5, with D possibly matching TRBD1 (5 bases). Germline V gives CDR1 LNHDA, CDR2 SQIVND (reference sequence). The CDR3 is 12 amino acids. The ends were cut back, 9 bases at V and 3 bases at J, with 9 bases in the middle. CDR3 DNA: TGTGCCAGCCGGGACTACAATCAGCCCCAGCATTTT. Its translation is CASRDYNQPQHF.

The chain links TRBV4-1 to TRBJ1-2; D gene uncertain. The CDR3 extends over 14 amino acids. The ends were cut back, 1 base at V and 4 bases at J, with 10 bases in the middle. Germline CDR1 and CDR2: MGHRA and YSYEKL. CDR3 residues: CASSQVSQTYGYTF. CDR3 nucleotide sequence: TGCGCCAGCAGCCAAGTATCACAGACCTATGGCTACACCTTC.

The chain couples TRBV27 to TRBJ2-3, with TRBD2 identical over 8 bases. Germline values: CDR1 MNHEY, CDR2 SMNVEV (reference sequence). The CDR3 has 14 amino acids. The V gene end was trimmed by 4 bases and the J gene end by 4 bases; junction bases not matched to a gene: 4. Here the CDR3 DNA reads TGTGCCAGCAGTTGGACTAGCAGCCCAGATACGCAGTATTTT. It encodes CASSWTSSPDTQYF.

This clone was found a few times. The genes are TRBV30 and TRBJ2-7; D uncertain. Germline assignment: CDR1 GTSNPN and CDR2 SVGIG (reference sequence). The V gene lost 4 bases and the J gene lost 0 bases, with 4 bases spanning the gap. The CDR3 sequence is 11 residues long. The DNA for the CDR3 is TGTGCCTGGATCAGCTCCTACGAGCAGTACTTC. Translation gives CAWISSYEQYF. Looking up the rest from reference TRBV30 and TRBJ2-7 gives the full variable domain: SQTIHQWPATLVQPVGSPLSLECTVEGTSNPNLYWYRQAAGRGLQLLFYSVGIGQISSEVPQNLSASRPQDRQFILSSKKLLLSDSGFYLCAWISSYEQYFGPGTRLTVT.

The chain combines TRBV7-6 with TRBJ1-5; D possibly corresponds to TRBD1 (5 bases). V was cut by 1 base and J by 2 bases, with 9 bases left in between. The CDR3 totals 15 residues. Germline lookup yields CDR1 SGHVS and CDR2 FNYEAQ. The CDR3 is CASSLGPGGNQPQHF. The DNA of the CDR3 is TGTGCCAGCAGCTTAGGTCCGGGGGGCAATCAGCCCCAGCATTTT.

The chain uses TRBV7-8 and TRBJ2-3; possibly TRBD1 for D (6 bases). This CDR3 is built from 14 residues. V was pared by 5 bases and J by 3 bases, with 12 bases between. CDR1 and CDR2 (germline): SGHVS, FQNEAQ. As DNA, the CDR3 is TGTGCCAGCAGCCCGGACAGTGGAACAGATACGCAGTATTTT. This encodes CASSPDSGTDTQYF.

The rearrangement links TRBV5-1 to TRBJ2-1; no clear D gene. V lost 4 bases, J lost 4 bases, and 12 bases lay in between. This CDR3 region has 14 residues. Germline V CDR1 and CDR2: SGHRS, YFSETQ. CDR3 nucleotide sequence: TGCGCCAGCAGCAGGCTAGTTTCTTACAATGAGCAGTTCTTC. Translated: CASSRLVSYNEQFF.

This clone was counted only a few times. The V and J genes are TRBV6-1 and TRBJ1-2; 9 bases line up with TRBD1. After removal of 2 bases from V and 7 bases from J, the junction contained 8 bases not matched to a gene. CDR3 length equals 15 residues. Germline assignment: CDR1 MNHNS and CDR2 SASEGT. This CDR3 reads CASSEPTGGASGYTF. The CDR3 DNA follows: TGTGCCAGCAGTGAACCGACAGGGGGAGCTAGTGGCTACACCTTC.

This clone was seen a few times. This chain links TRBV10-3 with TRBJ1-2, with D possibly being TRBD1 (5 bases). This CDR3 has 12 residues. Per the germline V gene, CDR1 is ENHRY and CDR2 is SYGVKD. Trimming pared 8 bases from V and 3 bases from J, leaving 10 bases between. The CDR3 reads CAIQGRDYGYTF. CDR3 DNA: TGTGCCATCCAGGGCAGGGACTATGGCTACACCTTC.

For the CDR3, the DNA is TGTGCCAGCAGCTCCCGACTAGCGGGGGAATTGGCCACCGGGGAGCTGTTTTTT. Its protein is CASSSRLAGELATGELFF. The chain uses TRBV11-2 and TRBJ2-2; TRBD2 matches at 12 bases. V was pared by 4 bases and J by 4 bases, with 10 bases of the junction left unmatched. CDR3 size: 18 residues. Germline V gives CDR1 SGHAT, CDR2 FQNNGV.

The chain combines TRBV2 with TRBJ1-4, with D possibly matching TRBD1 (6 bases). V lost 3 bases and J lost 6, with 11 bases in between. CDR3 length: 14 amino acids. CDR1 is SNHLY and CDR2 is FYNNEI in the germline V gene. CDR3 nucleotide sequence: TGTGCCAGCAGTGAGGGGGCCACCCATGAAAAACTGTTTTTT. It codes for CASSEGATHEKLFF.

The chain links TRBV7-6 to TRBJ2-1; TRBD1 is a possible D gene (5 bases). The length of the CDR3 is 16 residues. Germline-derived CDR1 and CDR2 are SGHVS and FNYEAQ. Deletions cut 5 bases from V and 1 base from J, with 15 bases between. This CDR3 reads CASSLSQGRSYNEQFF. As DNA, the CDR3 is TGTGCCAGCAGCCTTAGCCAGGGTAGGTCCTACAATGAGCAGTTCTTC. Looking up the rest from reference TRBV7-6 and TRBJ2-1 gives the full variable domain: GAGVSQSPRYKVTKRGQDVALRCDPISGHVSLYWYRQALGQGPEFLTYFNYEAQQDKSGLPNDRFSAERPEGSISTLTIQRTEQRDSAMYRCASSLSQGRSYNEQFFGPGTRLTVL.

The rearrangement joins TRBV6-5 to TRBJ2-5, with 7 bases identical to TRBD2. Trimming removed 0 bases from V and 3 bases from J; junction bases left unmatched: 4. Germline lookup yields CDR1 MNHEY and CDR2 SVGAGI. The CDR3 sequence is 15 residues long. This CDR3 is CASSYSPGGKETQYF. The CDR3 DNA follows: TGTGCCAGCAGTTACTCGCCCGGGGGGAAAGAGACCCAGTACTTC.

This chain links TRBV29-1 with TRBJ2-1, with 9 bases aligning to TRBD1. The CDR3 is 14 residues long. Germline V lookup: CDR1 SQVTM, CDR2 ANQGSEA. V trimming: 7 bases; J trimming: 0 bases; junction bases outside the gene matches: 4. The CDR3 protein is CSAGQGSSYNEQFF. CDR3 in DNA: TGCAGCGCTGGACAGGGGAGCTCCTACAATGAGCAGTTCTTC.

The chain links TRBV7-8 to TRBJ2-7; 7 bases are shared with TRBD2. This CDR3 comprises 15 residues. V lost 5 bases, J lost 6 bases, and 13 bases stayed unmatched. Germline lookup yields CDR1 SGHVS and CDR2 FQNEAQ. Written as DNA, the CDR3 is TGTGCCAGCAGCGCTTTATCGACTAGCAGCCTCGAGCAGTACTTC. Translating it yields CASSALSTSSLEQYF.

This rearrangement joins TRBV19 to TRBJ1-5, with D possibly TRBD1 on 6 matching bases. V dropped 5 bases and J dropped 7 bases, with 21 bases sitting between them. In germline, CDR1 is LNHDA, CDR2 SQIVND (reference sequence). The CDR3 spans 16 residues. CDR3: CASSPQPQGAEQPQHF. Written as DNA, the CDR3 is TGTGCCAGTAGTCCCCAACCACAGGGTGCAGAGCAGCCCCAGCATTTT.

The genes are TRBV7-3 and TRBJ1-2, with 9 positions matching TRBD1. V lost 4 bases and J lost 4; bases outside the gene matches: 1. The length of the CDR3 is 13 residues. Per germline, CDR1 SGHTA and CDR2 FQGTGA. DNA for the CDR3: TGTGCCAGCAGCTCGGGACAGGGCTATGGCTACACCTTC. Translation: CASSSGQGYGYTF.

The rearrangement links TRBV30 to TRBJ1-4, with TRBD1 identical over 8 bases. This CDR3 spans 18 amino acids. The ends lost 0 bases at V and 4 bases at J; junction bases unmatched: 13. Germline V CDR1 and CDR2: GTSNPN, SVGIG (reference sequence). This CDR3 reads CAWSVPSPLQGVNEKLFF. Here the CDR3 DNA reads TGTGCCTGGAGTGTACCCTCCCCCCTACAGGGGGTTAATGAAAAACTGTTTTTT.

This chain links TRBV11-2 with TRBJ2-5, with a weak D call TRBD2 (5 bases). CDR1 is SGHAT and CDR2 is FQNNGV in the germline V gene. The CDR3 extends over 16 amino acids. Trimming stripped 0 bases from V and 6 bases from J, with 17 bases between. The chain's CDR3 is CASSLDVGVARQTQYF. CDR3 bases: TGTGCCAGCAGCTTAGATGTCGGGGTAGCGAGGCAGACCCAGTACTTC.

The chain has TRBV5-1 and TRBJ2-5; tentative D call: TRBD2 (6 bases). The CDR3 runs to 16 residues. The germline V gene encodes CDR1 SGHRS and CDR2 YFSETQ. The V end lost 7 bases, the J end lost 2 bases, and 21 bases lay between the germline ends. Written as DNA, the CDR3 is TGCGCCAGCGCTTCGGGTGGGGGGAATCCTCAAGAGACCCAGTACTTC. It codes for CASASGGGNPQETQYF.

This clone came up a few times. The chain uses TRBV5-5 and TRBJ1-1; no clear D gene. This CDR3 has 14 residues. Germline assignment: CDR1 SGHKS and CDR2 YYEKEE (reference sequence). Trimming removed 1 base at V and 1 base at J, with 8 bases between. CDR3 sequence: CASSLLPGNTEAFF. The CDR3 DNA follows: TGTGCCAGCAGCTTGTTGCCAGGGAACACTGAAGCTTTCTTT.